The source of this T cell receptor (beta chain) is a study of blood T cells in healthy people across ages. Isolation of PBMCs gave at least 7 million cells per sample. J lost 1 base, V lost 4 bases, and 11 bases had no gene match. This CDR3 comprises 17 residues. Germline V lookup: CDR1 MDHEN, CDR2 SYDVKM. Through a sample-barcoded 5' primer and a J-beta primer mix, a second PCR was run for about 6 to 11 cycles. TCRdb reanalysed the 5' RACE reads using MiXCR and keeps one entry per CDR3 protein. The profile shows 1.5 million to 2 million distinct CDR3 sequences, roughly 27% of them singletons. The clonotype was recovered from a woman aged 25 to 39 in good health. This chain uses TRBV28 with TRBJ2-7; 9 positions match TRBD1. The specimen was blood. The CDR3 loop reads CASSSLGRGQGSYEQYF. CDR3 DNA sequence: TGTGCCAGCAGTTCCCTGGGTCGGGGACAGGGATCCTACGAGCAGTACTTC.